Sequencing of this T cell receptor (beta chain) was carried out in a study of technical replicates of blood from a few donors. Trimming took off 4 bases at V and 6 bases at J, with 19 bases between the two ends. The CDR3 length is 15 residues. Germline V CDR1 and CDR2: MDHEN, SYDVKM. Profiling relied on immunoSEQ multiplex PCR, and the TCRdb table lists in-frame clones only, not all of them. This table has some 58,000 clones, around 94% appearing once. The sequence came from a human donor in good health. What was sequenced was T cells isolated from PBMCs. The V call is TRBV28, the J call TRBJ2-7, with D possibly matching TRBD2 (6 bases). This CDR3 is CASSSSAGLVGEQYF. The CDR3 nucleotides are TGTGCCAGCAGTTCGAGTGCGGGACTCGTTGGCGAGCAGTACTTC.